This entry features one T cell receptor (beta chain) sequence. These data belong to a study of blood T cell repertoires in COVID-19. Across the whole study: Spain, Italy and the United States supplied samples that represented acute and convalescent COVID-19. Sample material is recorded as cDNA or gDNA derived from T cells, B-cell-depleted T cells, or PBMCs.

Source study methods: For nucleated cells, counts were estimated from reference gene primer amplification. Here immunoSEQ multiplex PCR was the method, and the copy in TCRdb shows in-frame clones only, minus some. Clonal size and the V and J genes are those of that table, whereas D and trimming came from the DNA. Among more than 150,000 clones, around 85% were seen once, and the ten largest hold around 8.2%. The germline CDR1 and CDR2 sequences are MDHEN and SYDVKM. The CDR3 extends over 15 amino acids. Trimming pared 4 bases from V and 7 bases from J, leaving 20 bases between. Sequencing was done on a sample of peripheral blood. The clonotype originates from a man between 60 and 75 years old with acute or convalescent COVID-19. This sequence joins TRBV28 and TRBJ2-7, with D possibly matching TRBD2 (7 bases). The CDR3 sequence is CASSSVGGGLGEQYF. CDR3 bases: TGTGCCAGCAGTTCGGTAGGGGGAGGGTTAGGAGAGCAGTACTTC.